Presented here are 29 T cell receptor beta chains from one specimen sequenced in a study of identical twins. From the 5' RACE reads, TCRdb called clonotypes with MiXCR, one entry per CDR3 protein. This table holds hundreds of thousands of distinct CDR3 sequences, 9% to 15% found once. These data were also reused for a study on yellow fever vaccine responses in identical twins.

The material sequenced was CD8+ T cells sorted from blood. The receptors were sampled from a young woman in good health.

In its sample, this clonotype was seen a few times. This chain connects TRBV12-3 or TRBV12-4 to TRBJ2-3; 7 positions agree with TRBD2. V lost 2 bases, J lost 5 bases, and 7 bases stayed unmatched. This CDR3 is 15 amino acids long. CDR3 nucleotide sequence: TGTGCCAGCAGTTTATCGAGGGAGGGCGGAGATACGCAGTATTTT. Amino acid sequence: CASSLSREGGDTQYF.

This sequence joins TRBV12-3 or TRBV12-4 and TRBJ2-2; D may be TRBD1 or TRBD2 (5 bases each). The V end was cut by 3 bases, the J end by 5 bases, with 10 bases between. The CDR3 is made up of 14 amino acids. The CDR3 loop reads CASSLGTSTGELFF. The CDR3 DNA reads TGTGCCAGCAGTTTGGGGACCTCGACCGGGGAGCTGTTTTTT.

This clonotype was seen only a few times. This chain links TRBV4-1 with TRBJ1-5; tentatively, D is TRBD1 (5 bases). V lost 0 bases, J lost 7 bases, and 16 bases lay in between. This CDR3 region has 16 residues. Germline V gene lookup returns CDR1 MGHRA and CDR2 YSYEKL. The CDR3 here is CASSQDRAGYNQPQHF. The CDR3 DNA is TGCGCCAGCAGCCAAGATCGCGCAGGGTACAACCAGCCCCAGCATTTT.

The chain recombines TRBV20-1 with TRBJ2-5; D not resolved. The CDR3 spans 14 residues. CDR1 is DFQATT and CDR2 is SNEGSKA in the germline V gene (reference sequence). Trimming cost V 3 bases and J 0 bases, with 11 bases left between them. CDR3: CSASPQSYQETQYF. The DNA of the CDR3 is TGCAGTGCTAGTCCCCAGTCGTACCAAGAGACCCAGTACTTC.

This chain links TRBV9 with TRBJ2-1, with TRBD2 identical over 9 bases. Germline V gene sequence: CDR1 SGDLS, CDR2 YYNGEE. This CDR3 is built from 16 residues. J gave up 9 bases and V 4 bases, and 14 bases lay outside the gene matches. CDR3 DNA: TGTGCCAGCAGCCCCTTTCTAGCGGGACCCGCTCTTGAGCAGTTCTTC. Translation: CASSPFLAGPALEQFF.

CDR3 DNA: TGTGCCAGCAGCCAAGGGCTAGCGGGAGGGCCGTTCTCCTACGAGCAGTACTTC. This gives the protein CASSQGLAGGPFSYEQYF. The chain combines TRBV3-1 with TRBJ2-7, with 12 bases that match TRBD2. V shed 1 base and J 0 bases; nucleotides not matched to a gene: 7. The CDR3 is made up of 18 amino acids. The germline V gene encodes CDR1 LGHDT and CDR2 YNNKEL (reference sequence).

This clonotype showed up just a few times. The V call is TRBV3-1, the J call TRBJ2-7; no firm D call. This CDR3 is built from 14 residues. Germline lookup yields CDR1 LGHDT and CDR2 YNNKEL (reference sequence). Trimming took 1 base from V and 4 from J, leaving 11 bases between them. CDR3 residues: CASSQGGPPYEQYF. The CDR3 coding sequence is TGTGCCAGCAGCCAAGGTGGTCCACCTTACGAGCAGTACTTC.

This chain links TRBV7-9 with TRBJ2-1; 8 bases align to TRBD1. The CDR3 spans 15 residues. With V trimmed by 6 bases and J by 8 bases, 12 bases remained unmatched. CDR1 and CDR2 (germline): SEHNR, FQNEAQ (reference sequence). The CDR3 sequence is CASSTRQGPGYEQFF. The CDR3 DNA reads TGTGCCAGCAGTACCCGACAGGGGCCGGGGTATGAGCAGTTCTTC.

The chain combines TRBV3-1 with TRBJ2-3, with TRBD1 as a possible D gene (6 bases). V shed 1 base and J shed 2 bases, with 16 bases lying between them. CDR1 and CDR2 (germline): LGHDT, YNNKEL (reference sequence). The CDR3 totals 17 residues. The CDR3 DNA reads TGTGCCAGCAGCCAAGTTAATCTGGGGGCGGTCACAGATACGCAGTATTTT. Translation gives CASSQVNLGAVTDTQYF.

This clonotype was seen more than once but under ten times. This chain uses TRBV20-1 with TRBJ1-4; D is perhaps TRBD1 (6 bases). Trimming pared 0 bases from V and 3 bases from J, leaving 11 bases between. The CDR3 is 15 residues long. The germline V gene encodes CDR1 DFQATT and CDR2 SNEGSKA (reference sequence). The CDR3 DNA is TGCAGTGCTAGAGATAACGGGGGCCCTAATGAAAAACTGTTTTTT. Encoded protein: CSARDNGGPNEKLFF.

This chain connects TRBV11-1 to TRBJ2-5, with TRBD2 identical over 10 bases. V lost 4 bases and J lost 1; bases outside the gene matches: 12. The germline V gene has CDR1 SGHAT and CDR2 FQDESV (reference sequence). The CDR3 consists of 18 residues. The CDR3 loop is CASSSPILAGAGQETQYF. In nucleotides, the CDR3 is TGTGCCAGCAGCTCCCCGATCCTAGCGGGAGCGGGCCAAGAGACCCAGTACTTC.

This clonotype occurred a few times. The chain is built from TRBV5-1 and TRBJ2-1; 10 bases are shared with TRBD2. Germline V gene lookup returns CDR1 SGHRS and CDR2 YFSETQ. After removal of 4 bases from V and 6 bases from J, the junction contained 7 bases not matched to a gene. The CDR3 runs to 15 residues. The CDR3: CASSRTSGPGNEQFF. CDR3 nucleotides: TGCGCCAGCAGCCGGACTAGCGGACCAGGCAATGAGCAGTTCTTC.

This clonotype was recorded a few times. CDR3 sequence (DNA): TGTGCCAGCAGCCTCTGGACTAGCGGGAGGGCCGGGGATTTGTTCTTC. Amino acid sequence: CASSLWTSGRAGDLFF. The gene calls are TRBV14 and TRBJ2-1, with 15 bases aligning to TRBD2. The trim removed 4 bases at V and 15 bases at J, leaving 13 bases unmatched. Per the germline V gene, CDR1 is SGHDN and CDR2 is FVKESK. This CDR3 contains 16 residues.

The chain is built from TRBV27 and TRBJ2-7; the D is unclear. This CDR3 region has 14 residues. Per germline, CDR1 MNHEY and CDR2 SMNVEV (reference sequence). Trimming took 10 bases from V and 3 from J, leaving 19 bases between them. CDR3 bases: TGTGCCATTCGGTTCCCCCCTATGATCTACGAGCAGTACGTC. Amino acids: CAIRFPPMIYEQYV.

There are a few counts of this clonotype. The J gene is TRBJ2-3, the V gene TRBV5-1; 15 bases line up with TRBD2. CDR3 length: 17 amino acids. The germline gives CDR1 SGHRS, CDR2 YFSETQ. Trimming took 2 bases from V and 6 from J; bases not matched to a gene: 7. DNA for the CDR3: TGCGCCAGCAGCTTCGGGACTAGCGGGGGGATGGTTGATACGCAGTATTTT. Encoded protein: CASSFGTSGGMVDTQYF.

This clonotype was counted ten times or more. The chain employs TRBV7-8 and TRBJ2-7, with 11 bases aligning to TRBD2. The CDR3 length is 15 residues. CDR1 and CDR2 from the germline V gene are SGHVS and FQNEAQ. The J segment lost 1 base and the V segment lost 7 bases, leaving 6 bases of the junction unmatched. This CDR3 is CASTFGTSGSYEQYF. The CDR3 region has the DNA TGTGCCAGCACCTTCGGGACTAGCGGTTCCTACGAGCAGTACTTC.

This clonotype was seen a handful of times. V is TRBV28 and J is TRBJ2-4; D is ambiguous. The CDR3 spans 11 residues. Germline V gene data show CDR1 as MDHEN and CDR2 as SYDVKM. Trimming removed 7 bases at V and 9 bases at J, with 10 bases between. As DNA, the CDR3 is TGTGCCAGCACAAACGGCGCCATTCAGTACTTC. Protein: CASTNGAIQYF.

V usage is TRBV6-5 and J usage is TRBJ2-1; possibly TRBD2 for D (5 bases). Looked up from germline, CDR1 is MNHEY and CDR2 is SVGAGI. V was shortened by 2 bases and J by 4 bases, with 9 bases between the two germline ends. The CDR3 is 14 residues long. Written as DNA, the CDR3 is TGTGCCAGCAGTTACATCGGGGATTACAATGAGCAGTTCTTC. Protein sequence: CASSYIGDYNEQFF.

The chain combines TRBV5-1 with TRBJ2-1; the D gene is possibly TRBD2 (5 bases). Germline V lookup: CDR1 SGHRS, CDR2 YFSETQ. CDR3 length: 15 residues. Trimming removed 1 base from V and 0 bases from J, with 8 bases in between. The DNA for the CDR3 is TGCGCCAGCAGCTTGAATCGGGGCTCCTACAATGAGCAGTTCTTC. This gives the protein CASSLNRGSYNEQFF.

V usage is TRBV5-1 and J usage is TRBJ2-3; D possibly matches TRBD1 or TRBD2 (5 bases each). Germline CDR1 SGHRS, CDR2 YFSETQ. Trimming removed 1 base at V and 1 base at J, with 22 bases between. The CDR3 spans 19 residues. CDR3 coding DNA: TGCGCCAGCAGCTTGTCGAGCGGTGGGACCCTGTCGGGCACAGATACGCAGTATTTT. Its protein is CASSLSSGGTLSGTDTQYF.

V is TRBV28 and J is TRBJ2-2, with D tentatively TRBD1 or TRBD2 (6 bases each). Germline V gene lookup returns CDR1 MDHEN and CDR2 SYDVKM. V was cut by 3 bases and J by 10 bases, with 12 bases left in between. This CDR3 has 13 residues. The CDR3 region is CASSLGGTPELFF. The CDR3 DNA is TGTGCCAGCAGTTTGGGCGGGACACCGGAGCTGTTTTTT.

V and J are TRBV2 and TRBJ2-3; TRBD2 agrees at 9 bases. Trimming at V came to 7 bases and at J to 14 bases, leaving 16 bases not matched to a gene. From germline, CDR1 is SNHLY and CDR2 FYNNEI. This CDR3 has 14 residues. The CDR3 DNA follows: TGTGCCAGCATACCGGCTAGCGGGAAAGTATCGACGTATTTT. Translated, it gives CASIPASGKVSTYF.

This clonotype was counted only a few times. The chain combines TRBV25-1 with TRBJ2-7; D might be TRBD1 (5 bases). The germline V and J ends were trimmed by 4 bases and 6 bases, with 16 bases remaining between them. Germline V lookup: CDR1 MGHDK, CDR2 SYGVNS. The CDR3 is 14 residues long. The CDR3 sequence is CASSGGSLPFEQYF. CDR3 coding DNA: TGTGCCAGCAGTGGGGGCTCCCTCCCCTTCGAGCAGTACTTC.

This clonotype was counted only a few times. The chain couples TRBV2 to TRBJ2-3; 9 bases align to TRBD1. The CDR3 has 15 residues. V lost 10 bases, J lost 2 bases, and 10 bases stayed unmatched. Looked up from germline, CDR1 is SNHLY and CDR2 is FYNNEI. The CDR3 is CANHPGQGNTDTQYF. The CDR3 bases are TGTGCCAATCATCCGGGACAGGGCAACACAGATACGCAGTATTTT.

This clonotype was observed at least ten times. The V call is TRBV12-3 or TRBV12-4, the J call TRBJ2-7; 10 bases agree with TRBD2. The CDR3 has 17 amino acids. V trimming: 6 bases; J trimming: 3 bases; junction bases outside the gene matches: 14. The CDR3 nucleotides are TGTGCCAGCAGCCCTCCACCGACTAGCGGGCCTATCTACGAGCAGTACTTC. This sequence encodes CASSPPPTSGPIYEQYF.

This clonotype was observed a few times. The chain recombines TRBV7-9 with TRBJ2-7; 12 bases map to TRBD1. The CDR3 is 17 amino acids. The trim removed 2 bases at V and 3 bases at J, leaving 8 bases unmatched. CDR1 and CDR2 (germline): SEHNR, FQNEAQ (reference sequence). The CDR3 sequence is CASSLSGTGGAGYEQYF. The CDR3 coding sequence is TGTGCCAGCAGCTTAAGCGGGACAGGGGGCGCAGGCTACGAGCAGTACTTC. Full variable domain (missing parts from reference TRBV7-9 and TRBJ2-7): DTGVSQNPRHKITKRGQNVTFRCDPISEHNRLYWYRQTLGQGPEFLTYFQNEAQLEKSRLLSDRFSAERPKGSFSTLEIQRTEQGDSAMYLCASSLSGTGGAGYEQYFGPGTRLTVT.

This clonotype was counted a few times. This chain links TRBV6-1 with TRBJ2-1, with D possibly TRBD1 on 6 matching bases. CDR3 size: 13 residues. Per the germline V gene, CDR1 is MNHNS and CDR2 is SASEGT. V dropped 10 bases and J dropped 3 bases, with 13 bases sitting between them. The CDR3 loop is CATKQGHYNEQFF. The CDR3 nucleotides read TGTGCCACGAAACAGGGTCACTACAATGAGCAGTTCTTC.

This chain uses TRBV11-2 with TRBJ2-7, with a weak D call TRBD2 (6 bases). The CDR3 covers 15 residues. Trimming removed 2 bases from V and 2 bases from J, with 13 bases in between. Germline CDR1 is SGHAT and CDR2 is FQNNGV. CDR3 protein: CASSLLSGAAYEQYV. CDR3 DNA: TGTGCCAGCAGCTTACTTAGCGGCGCCGCCTACGAGCAGTACGTC.

This clonotype showed up many times. The chain recombines TRBV4-1 with TRBJ2-7; TRBD2 is a possible D gene (6 bases). The CDR3 loop spans 15 amino acids. CDR1 is MGHRA, CDR2 YSYEKL, per germline. V lost 1 base and J lost 2, with 12 bases in between. The CDR3 spells CASSQGRDGTYEQYF. In nucleotides, the CDR3 is TGCGCCAGCAGCCAAGGGCGGGACGGCACCTACGAGCAGTACTTC.